Listed below are T cell receptor beta chains from one sample, sequenced in a study of response to subunit inactivated influenza vaccine. MiXCR, run by TCRdb on the RT-PCR reads, gives a single entry per CDR3 protein. Of some 850,000 distinct CDR3 sequences detected, 15% to 20% appear once; the ten largest clones hold roughly 10%. The sequencing used PBMCs from blood, collected more than 4 days after vaccination. These receptors were collected from a man aged 50 or older who received an inactivated influenza vaccine. CDR3s include the opening cysteine and the closing phenylalanine or tryptophan.

V	CDR3
TRBV7-9	CASSLDVSGREQYF
TRBV20-1	CSAKLTGGYEQYF
TRBV6-2/TRBV6-3	CASSSGQGRDLIYNEQFF
TRBV9	CASSPGTSDNTDTQYF
TRBV6-1	CASRGGLNTEAFF
TRBV12-2	CASRLAMDGTGLVDEQFF
TRBV20-1	CSAQTGGGNGYTF
TRBV5-1	CASSLVQGRSDTQYF
TRBV28	CATSTGAGNTIYF
TRBV10-3	CAIRAGESGTDTQYF
TRBV12-3/TRBV12-4	CASSLASGGAKEQFF
TRBV7-9	CASSLHTEDNSPLHF
TRBV25-1	CASSSTGVEDTQYF
TRBV12-3/TRBV12-4	CASSQLAGALTGNEQFF
TRBV7-9	CASSPRSDRGLYEQYF
TRBV29-1	CSVSLADTQYF
TRBV18	CASSPGRTSSYEQYF
TRBV2	CASRPGNSGANVLTF
TRBV11-2	CASSPVRGGHNEQFF
TRBV12-3/TRBV12-4	CASRTFSSTDTQYF
TRBV27	CASSSPPPLAGRIEQFF
TRBV7-9	CASSYLDTDTQYF
TRBV10-2	CASSESGATNEKLFF
TRBV6-5	CASKRGDTQYF
TRBV6-1	CASRTMGFPLSLGGYTF
TRBV11-2	CASSLGGYRYEQYF
TRBV7-6	CASSPHLGTDTQYF
TRBV5-6	CASSLAKRGYTF
TRBV29-1	CSAQPVTGELFF
TRBV5-1	CASSLGRDRGNEQYF
TRBV4-3	CASSQDSPLSAGGANEQFF
TRBV20-1	CSARLTSAGELFF
TRBV28	CATRQGTYEQYF
TRBV7-9	CASTGTRGYEQYF
TRBV12-3/TRBV12-4	CASSRRASYEQYF
TRBV25-1	CASSRGSLYEQYF
TRBV10-3	CAIREASETQYF
TRBV9	CAMSGTGAYNEQFF
TRBV29-1	CSAGFSGTYEQYF
TRBV20-1	CSARRTVGETQYF
TRBV4-3	CASSQDSPQSSTDTQYF
TRBV7-3	CASSPQGGGSDTQYF
TRBV6-5	CASSSRTSGINEQFF
TRBV28	CASSLGWGSTEGYTF
TRBV5-1	CASSPRTGKDSPLHF
TRBV29-1	CSVSTDYYEQYF
TRBV4-2	CASSQESTTTTDTQYF
TRBV6-1	CASSVGLAGVSLPLEQYF
TRBV7-2	CASSLRLYGYTF
TRBV20-1	CSATYLRPGLATFTDTQYF
TRBV14	CASSQDTGRETQYF
TRBV5-1	CASNSGGFGDTQYF
TRBV28	CASTPGFSNNSPLHF